This T cell receptor beta chain is drawn from a study of cytotoxic CD8 clonotypes in ibrutinib-treated CLL. CDR1 and CDR2 from the germline V gene are SGDLS and YYNGEE. This CDR3 is built from 16 residues. J gave up 4 bases and V 4 bases, and 13 bases lay outside the gene matches. Libraries were prepared by immunoSEQ multiplex PCR; TCRdb keeps only in-frame clonotypes and omits some of them. The sample carries about 300,000 clones, roughly 76% recorded once. The rearrangement uses TRBV9 and TRBJ2-7; 8 nucleotides line up with TRBD2. Sequences were derived from PBMCs, sampled at disease progression, from a patient treated with ibrutinib. This TCR derives from a human donor with chronic lymphocytic leukemia. In DNA form, the CDR3 reads TGTGCCAGCAGCCAACAACCGAGCGGGAGAAGGTACGAGCAGTACTTC. As protein: CASSQQPSGRRYEQYF.